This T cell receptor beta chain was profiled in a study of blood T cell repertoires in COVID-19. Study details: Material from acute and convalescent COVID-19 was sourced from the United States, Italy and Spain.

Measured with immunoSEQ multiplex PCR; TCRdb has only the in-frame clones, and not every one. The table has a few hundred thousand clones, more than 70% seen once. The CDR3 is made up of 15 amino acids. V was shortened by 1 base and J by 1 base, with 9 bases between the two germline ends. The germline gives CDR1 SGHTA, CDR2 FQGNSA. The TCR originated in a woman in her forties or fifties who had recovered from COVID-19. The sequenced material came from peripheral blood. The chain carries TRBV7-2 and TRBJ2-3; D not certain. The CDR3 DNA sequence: TGTGCCAGCAGCTTAGAGGCTCAGGGCACAGATACGCAGTATTTT. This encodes CASSLEAQGTDTQYF. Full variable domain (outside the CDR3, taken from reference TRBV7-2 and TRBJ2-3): GAGVSQSPSNKVTEKGKDVELRCDPISGHTALYWYRQSLGQGLEFLIYFQGNSAPDKSGLPSDRFSAERTGGSVSTLTIQRTQQEDSAVYLCASSLEAQGTDTQYFGPGTRLTVL.